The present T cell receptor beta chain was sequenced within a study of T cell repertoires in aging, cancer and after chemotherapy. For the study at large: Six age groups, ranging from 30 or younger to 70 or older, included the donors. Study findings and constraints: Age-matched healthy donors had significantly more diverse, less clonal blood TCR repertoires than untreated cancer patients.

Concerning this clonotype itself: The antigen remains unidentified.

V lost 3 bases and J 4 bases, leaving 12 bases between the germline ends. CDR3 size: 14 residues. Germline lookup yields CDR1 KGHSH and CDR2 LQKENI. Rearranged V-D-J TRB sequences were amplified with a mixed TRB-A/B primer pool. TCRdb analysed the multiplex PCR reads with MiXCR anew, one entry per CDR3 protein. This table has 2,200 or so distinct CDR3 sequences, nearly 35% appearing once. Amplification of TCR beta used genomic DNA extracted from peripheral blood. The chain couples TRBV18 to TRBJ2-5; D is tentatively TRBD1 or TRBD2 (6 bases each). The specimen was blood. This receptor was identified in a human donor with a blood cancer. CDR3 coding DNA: TGTGCCAGCTCACCCCCCGGGGGCATAGAGACCCAGTACTTC. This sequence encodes CASSPPGGIETQYF.